This T cell receptor (beta chain) originates from a study of blood T cell repertoires in COVID-19. Background on the study: The United States, Italy and Spain supplied acute and convalescent COVID-19 samples.

Authors' methods: Amplified reference gene primers provided the basis for estimating nucleated cell counts. Assay: immunoSEQ multiplex PCR; the TCRdb copy retains only in-frame clones and omits some. Clonal size and the V and J genes are those of that table, whereas D and trimming came from the DNA. The sample carries approximately 100,000 clones, about 80% recorded once. CDR3 length: 16 residues. Trimming shortened V by 5 bases and J by 4 bases, and 20 bases separated the two germline ends. Per germline, CDR1 LNHDA and CDR2 SQIVND (reference sequence). This clone was recorded a few times. This chain joins TRBV19 and TRBJ1-2; D may be TRBD1 (6 bases). Input material: peripheral blood. This TCR was sampled from a woman aged 80 or older with active or convalescent COVID-19. The DNA for the CDR3 is TGTGCCAGTAGTGCCCAGTCGGGGGGCGCTGGCTATGGCTACACCTTC. Its protein is CASSAQSGGAGYGYTF.